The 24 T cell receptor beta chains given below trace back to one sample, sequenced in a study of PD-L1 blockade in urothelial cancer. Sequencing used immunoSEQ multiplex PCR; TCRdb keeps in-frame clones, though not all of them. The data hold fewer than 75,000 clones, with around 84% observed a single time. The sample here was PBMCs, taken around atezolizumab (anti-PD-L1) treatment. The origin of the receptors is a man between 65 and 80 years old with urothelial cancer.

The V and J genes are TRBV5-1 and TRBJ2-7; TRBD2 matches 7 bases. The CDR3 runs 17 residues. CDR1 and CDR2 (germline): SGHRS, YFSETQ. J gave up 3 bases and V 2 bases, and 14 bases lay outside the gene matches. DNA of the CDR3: TGCGCCAGCAGCTTCCCGCTGGAGGGCGGGACTATCTACGAGCAGTACTTC. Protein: CASSFPLEGGTIYEQYF.

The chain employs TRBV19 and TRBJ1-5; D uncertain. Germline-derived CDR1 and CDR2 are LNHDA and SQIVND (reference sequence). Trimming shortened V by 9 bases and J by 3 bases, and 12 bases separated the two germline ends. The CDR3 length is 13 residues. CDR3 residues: CASDGEANQPQHF. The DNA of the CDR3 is TGTGCCAGCGACGGAGAGGCCAATCAGCCCCAGCATTTT.

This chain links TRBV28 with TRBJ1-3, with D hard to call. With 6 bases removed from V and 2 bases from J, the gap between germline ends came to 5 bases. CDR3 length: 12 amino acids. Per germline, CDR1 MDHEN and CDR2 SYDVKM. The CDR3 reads CASSTAGNTIYF. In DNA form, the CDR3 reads TGTGCCAGCAGCACAGCTGGAAACACCATATATTTT.

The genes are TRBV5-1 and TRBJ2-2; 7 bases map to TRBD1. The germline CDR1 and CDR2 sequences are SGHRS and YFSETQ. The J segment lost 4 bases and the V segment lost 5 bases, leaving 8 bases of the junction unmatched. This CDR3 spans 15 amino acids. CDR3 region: CASRTSTGRTGELFF. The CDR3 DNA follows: TGCGCCAGCAGAACCTCGACAGGGCGCACCGGGGAGCTGTTTTTT.

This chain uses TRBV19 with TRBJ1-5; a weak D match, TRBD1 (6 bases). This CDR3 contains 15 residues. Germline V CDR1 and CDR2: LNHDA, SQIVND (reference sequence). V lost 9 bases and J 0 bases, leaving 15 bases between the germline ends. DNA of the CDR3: TGTGCCAGCTTACCAACAGGGAATAGCAATCAGCCCCAGCATTTT. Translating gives CASLPTGNSNQPQHF.

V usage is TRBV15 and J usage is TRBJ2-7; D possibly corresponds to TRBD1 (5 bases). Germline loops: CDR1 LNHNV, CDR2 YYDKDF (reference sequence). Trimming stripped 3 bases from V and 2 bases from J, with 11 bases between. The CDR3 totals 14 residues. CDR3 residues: CATSSLDRAYEQYF. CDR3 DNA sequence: TGTGCCACCAGCAGCCTCGACAGAGCCTACGAGCAGTACTTC.

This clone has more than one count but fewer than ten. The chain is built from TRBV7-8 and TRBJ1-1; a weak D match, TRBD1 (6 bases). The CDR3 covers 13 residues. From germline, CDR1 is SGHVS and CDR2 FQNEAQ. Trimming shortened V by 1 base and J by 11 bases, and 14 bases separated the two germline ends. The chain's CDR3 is CASSLGGGLGAFF. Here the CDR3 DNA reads TGTGCCAGCAGCTTAGGGGGGGGCTTGGGTGCTTTCTTT.

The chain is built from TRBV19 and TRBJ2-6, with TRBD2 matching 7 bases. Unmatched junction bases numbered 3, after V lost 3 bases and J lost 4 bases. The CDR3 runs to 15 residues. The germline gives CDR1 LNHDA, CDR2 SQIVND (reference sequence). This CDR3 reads CASSMGGQGANVLTF. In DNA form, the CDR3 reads TGTGCCAGTAGTATGGGAGGGCAGGGGGCCAACGTCCTGACTTTC.

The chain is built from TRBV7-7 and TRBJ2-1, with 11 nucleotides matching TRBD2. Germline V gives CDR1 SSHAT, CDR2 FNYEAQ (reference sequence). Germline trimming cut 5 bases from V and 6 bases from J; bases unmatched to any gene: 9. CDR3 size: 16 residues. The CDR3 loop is CASSPLTSGSSNEQFF. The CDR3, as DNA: TGTGCCAGCAGCCCCCTAACTAGCGGGAGTAGCAATGAGCAGTTCTTC.

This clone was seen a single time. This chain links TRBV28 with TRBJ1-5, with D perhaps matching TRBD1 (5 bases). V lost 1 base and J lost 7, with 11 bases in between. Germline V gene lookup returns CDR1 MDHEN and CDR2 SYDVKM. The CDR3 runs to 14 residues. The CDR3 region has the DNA TGTGCCAGCAGTTTATTCCGGGGGACCCAGCCCCAGCATTTT. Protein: CASSLFRGTQPQHF.

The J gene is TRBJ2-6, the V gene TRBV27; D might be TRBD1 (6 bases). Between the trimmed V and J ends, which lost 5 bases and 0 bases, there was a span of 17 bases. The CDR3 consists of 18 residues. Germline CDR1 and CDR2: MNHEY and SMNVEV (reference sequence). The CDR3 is CASSLTGTQVSGANVLTF. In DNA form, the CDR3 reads TGTGCCAGCAGTCTAACAGGGACACAGGTCTCTGGGGCCAACGTCCTGACTTTC.

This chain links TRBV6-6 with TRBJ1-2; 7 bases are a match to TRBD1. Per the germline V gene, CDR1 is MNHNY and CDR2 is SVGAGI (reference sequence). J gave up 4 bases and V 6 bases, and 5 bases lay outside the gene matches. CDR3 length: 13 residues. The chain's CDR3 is CASRGGNGYGYTF. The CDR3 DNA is TGTGCCAGCAGAGGGGGCAATGGCTATGGCTACACCTTC.

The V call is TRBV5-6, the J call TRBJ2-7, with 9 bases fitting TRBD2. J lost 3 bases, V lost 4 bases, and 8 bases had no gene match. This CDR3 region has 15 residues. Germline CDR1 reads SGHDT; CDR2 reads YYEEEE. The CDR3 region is CASSPPGSGSYEQYF. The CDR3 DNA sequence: TGTGCCAGCAGCCCCCCTGGTAGCGGGAGCTACGAGCAGTACTTC.

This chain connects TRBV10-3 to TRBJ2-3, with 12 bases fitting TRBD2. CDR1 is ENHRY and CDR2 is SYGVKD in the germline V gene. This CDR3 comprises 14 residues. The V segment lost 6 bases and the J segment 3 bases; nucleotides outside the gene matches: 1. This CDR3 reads CAIRGLAGTDTQYF. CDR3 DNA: TGTGCCATCAGAGGACTAGCGGGGACAGATACGCAGTATTTT.

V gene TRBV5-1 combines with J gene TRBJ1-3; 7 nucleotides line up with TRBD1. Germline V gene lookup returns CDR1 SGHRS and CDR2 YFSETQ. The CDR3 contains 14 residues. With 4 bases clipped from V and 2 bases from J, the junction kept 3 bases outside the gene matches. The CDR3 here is CASSPGGTGNTIYF. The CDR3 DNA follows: TGCGCCAGCAGCCCAGGGGGGACTGGAAACACCATATATTTT.

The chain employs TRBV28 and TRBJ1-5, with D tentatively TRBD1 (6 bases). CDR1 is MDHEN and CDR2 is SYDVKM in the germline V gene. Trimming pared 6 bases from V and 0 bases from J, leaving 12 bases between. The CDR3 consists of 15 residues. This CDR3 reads CASSRPGVSNQPQHF. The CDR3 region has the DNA TGTGCCAGCAGCCGCCCAGGGGTTAGCAATCAGCCCCAGCATTTT.

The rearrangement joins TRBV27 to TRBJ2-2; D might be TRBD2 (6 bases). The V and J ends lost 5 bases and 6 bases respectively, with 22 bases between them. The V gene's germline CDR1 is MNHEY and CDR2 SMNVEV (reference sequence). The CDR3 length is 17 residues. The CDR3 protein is CASSPASASVRAGELFF. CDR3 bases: TGTGCCAGCAGTCCCGCTTCCGCTAGCGTAAGGGCCGGGGAGCTGTTTTTT.

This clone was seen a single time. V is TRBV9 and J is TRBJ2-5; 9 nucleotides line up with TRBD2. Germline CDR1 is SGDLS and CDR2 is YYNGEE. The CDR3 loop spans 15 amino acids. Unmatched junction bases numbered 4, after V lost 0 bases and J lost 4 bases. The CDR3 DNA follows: TGTGCCAGCAGCGTAGGTAGCGGGAGTCGAGAGACCCAGTACTTC. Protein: CASSVGSGSRETQYF.

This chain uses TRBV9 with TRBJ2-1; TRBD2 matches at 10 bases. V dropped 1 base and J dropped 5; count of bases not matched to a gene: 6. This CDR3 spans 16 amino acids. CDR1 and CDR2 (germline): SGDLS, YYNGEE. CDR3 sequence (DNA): TGTGCCAGCAGCGTACTCGGGACTAGCGAAAACAATGAGCAGTTCTTC. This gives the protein CASSVLGTSENNEQFF.

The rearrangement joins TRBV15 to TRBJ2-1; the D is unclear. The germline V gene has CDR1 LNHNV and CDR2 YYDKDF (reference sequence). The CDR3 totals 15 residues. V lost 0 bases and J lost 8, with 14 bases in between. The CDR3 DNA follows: TGTGCCACCAGCAGAGATTTTTGGTCAGACTATGAGCAGTTCTTC. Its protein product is CATSRDFWSDYEQFF.

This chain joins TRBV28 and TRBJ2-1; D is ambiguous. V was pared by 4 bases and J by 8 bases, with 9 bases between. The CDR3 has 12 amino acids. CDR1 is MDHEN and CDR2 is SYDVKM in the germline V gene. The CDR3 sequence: CASSYSADEQFF. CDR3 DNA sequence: TGTGCCAGCAGTTACTCTGCCGATGAGCAGTTCTTC.

CDR3 in amino acids: CASSEPYEQYF. CDR3 in DNA: TGTGCCAGCAGTGAACCGTACGAGCAGTACTTC. The chain combines TRBV6-1 with TRBJ2-7; D not certain. With 2 bases removed from V and 4 bases from J, the gap between germline ends came to 3 bases. Germline CDR1 MNHNS, CDR2 SASEGT. This CDR3 is 11 amino acids long.

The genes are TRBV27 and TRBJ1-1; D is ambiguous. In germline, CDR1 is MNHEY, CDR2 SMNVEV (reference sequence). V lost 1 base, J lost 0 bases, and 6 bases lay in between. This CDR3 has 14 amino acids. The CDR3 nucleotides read TGTGCCAGCAGTTTATTTTACATGAACACTGAAGCTTTCTTT. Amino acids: CASSLFYMNTEAFF.

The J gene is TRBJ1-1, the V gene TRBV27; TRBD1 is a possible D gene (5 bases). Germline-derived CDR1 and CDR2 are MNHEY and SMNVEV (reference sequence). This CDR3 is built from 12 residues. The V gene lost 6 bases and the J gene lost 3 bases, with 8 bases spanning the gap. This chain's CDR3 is CASRLTDTEAFF. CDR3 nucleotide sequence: TGTGCCAGCAGGTTGACAGACACTGAAGCTTTCTTT.